A single T cell receptor (beta chain) is shown here with its context. The antigen remains unidentified. The sample belongs to a study of T-cell memory formation after mild COVID-19. Study-level results: Contracting CD4+ clones sat mainly in CM and EM; CD8+ in EMRA. Day 15 to 85 contractors were CD4/CD8 balanced; later expanders leaned CD4+. Nothing showed for sure that second-wave clones peaking on day 37 were SARS-CoV-2 specific. Some clones that responded were present in memory (sampled pre-infection), which suggests cross-reactive memory joined.

This CDR3 is 15 amino acids long. CDR1 and CDR2 from the germline V gene are KGHDR and SFDVKD. Trimming at V came to 4 bases and at J to 3 bases, leaving 7 bases not matched to a gene. TCRdb re-analysed the 5' RACE reads in MiXCR, keeping a single row per CDR3 protein. The sample contains about 560,000 distinct CDR3 sequences, 20% to 25% of which appear only once. This clonotype was sampled from an adult woman who had mild COVID-19 (a few samples of this study predate the infection). Cell type and time point are not known. The sequenced sample consisted of PBMCs or a T cell subset sorted from them (not recorded which). This chain uses TRBV24-1 with TRBJ2-5; 7 bases are a match to TRBD1. CDR3: CATSEPGTVEETQYF. The DNA of the CDR3 is TGTGCCACCAGTGAACCTGGGACAGTCGAAGAGACCCAGTACTTC.